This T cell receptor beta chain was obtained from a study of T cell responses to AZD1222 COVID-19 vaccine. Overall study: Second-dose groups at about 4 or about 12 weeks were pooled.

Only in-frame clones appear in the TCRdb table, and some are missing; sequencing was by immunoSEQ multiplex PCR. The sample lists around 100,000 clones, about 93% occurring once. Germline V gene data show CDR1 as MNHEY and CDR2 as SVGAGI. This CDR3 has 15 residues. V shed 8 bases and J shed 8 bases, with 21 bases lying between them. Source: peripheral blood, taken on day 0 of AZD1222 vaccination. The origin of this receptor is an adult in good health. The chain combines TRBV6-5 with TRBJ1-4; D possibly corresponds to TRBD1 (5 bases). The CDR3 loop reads CASGGGYSDWEKLFF. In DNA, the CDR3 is TGTGCCAGCGGGGGGGGATACTCGGATTGGGAAAAACTGTTTTTT.